This is a list of T cell receptor beta chains from one sample in a study of blood T cell repertoires in COVID-19. Clones were read by immunoSEQ multiplex PCR, and TCRdb kept only the in-frame ones, dropping some. The sample records roughly 200,000 clones, approximately 80% being singletons. The sample was peripheral blood. These receptors all come from a woman aged 40 to 50 with COVID-19, enrolled during active disease. Both conserved end residues are part of each CDR3. D genes are given only for firm matches. Only some rows state a clone size, as once, few, many or a class for expanded clones.

CDR3 DNA: TGTGCCATCAGTGACCCCGGGACTAGCGGGAGGGCCTACGAGCAGTACTTC; CDR3 protein: CAISDPGTSGRAYEQYF; CDR3 length: 17; clone size: .; D gene: TRBD2; V gene: TRBV10-3; J gene: TRBJ2-7
CDR3 DNA: TGTGCCAGCAGCCCGATAGCGGGAGAGTCCTACAATGAGCAGTTCTTC; CDR3 protein: CASSPIAGESYNEQFF; CDR3 length: 16; clone size: few; D gene: TRBD2; V gene: TRBV3-1/TRBV3-2; J gene: TRBJ2-1
CDR3 DNA: TGTGCCAGCAGCTGGGCCCCCGGGACAGGGAGGGGCTCTGGGGCCAACGTCCTGACTTTC; CDR3 protein: CASSWAPGTGRGSGANVLTF; CDR3 length: 20; clone size: .; D gene: TRBD1; V gene: TRBV5-8; J gene: TRBJ2-6
CDR3 DNA: TGTGCCAGCAGCGTAGCGGGACAGAACACCGGGGAGCTGTTTTTT; CDR3 protein: CASSVAGQNTGELFF; CDR3 length: 15; clone size: .; D gene: .; V gene: TRBV9; J gene: TRBJ2-2
CDR3 DNA: TGTGCCAGCAGTTTATCTTTGTACGAGCAGTACTTC; CDR3 protein: CASSLSLYEQYF; CDR3 length: 12; clone size: .; D gene: .; V gene: TRBV12-3/TRBV12-4; J gene: TRBJ2-7
CDR3 DNA: TGTGCCAGCAGCCGGCGGACAGGCAACACTGAAGCTTTCTTT; CDR3 protein: CASSRRTGNTEAFF; CDR3 length: 14; clone size: once; D gene: TRBD1; V gene: TRBV14; J gene: TRBJ1-1
CDR3 DNA: TGTGCCAGCAGCTTATCGGAGACCCAGTACTTC; CDR3 protein: CASSLSETQYF; CDR3 length: 11; clone size: .; D gene: .; V gene: TRBV11-2; J gene: TRBJ2-5
CDR3 DNA: TGTGCCAGCAGTTTTTCAGGGCTCTATGGCTACACCTTC; CDR3 protein: CASSFSGLYGYTF; CDR3 length: 13; clone size: .; D gene: .; V gene: TRBV12-3/TRBV12-4; J gene: TRBJ1-2
CDR3 DNA: TGCGCCAGCAGCTCGGGATGGGAGAATAATGAAAAACTGTTTTTT; CDR3 protein: CASSSGWENNEKLFF; CDR3 length: 15; clone size: .; D gene: .; V gene: TRBV5-1; J gene: TRBJ1-4
CDR3 DNA: TGTGCCAGCAGCCACCAGAATTTGGCCGGGGAGCTGTTTTTT; CDR3 protein: CASSHQNLAGELFF; CDR3 length: 14; clone size: .; D gene: .; V gene: TRBV3-1/TRBV3-2; J gene: TRBJ2-2
CDR3 DNA: TGTGCCAGCACTCAGGGGCCTTATAATGAAAAACTGTTTTTT; CDR3 protein: CASTQGPYNEKLFF; CDR3 length: 14; clone size: .; D gene: .; V gene: TRBV9; J gene: TRBJ1-4
CDR3 DNA: TGTGCCAGCAGTGAATATCGGGGGATAGGATCTGAAGCTTTCTTT; CDR3 protein: CASSEYRGIGSEAFF; CDR3 length: 15; clone size: few; D gene: .; V gene: TRBV25-1; J gene: TRBJ1-1
CDR3 DNA: TGCGCCAGCAGCCAAGCAGGGGTCGCCGGGAGCAATCAGCCCCAGCATTTT; CDR3 protein: CASSQAGVAGSNQPQHF; CDR3 length: 17; clone size: .; D gene: .; V gene: TRBV4-1; J gene: TRBJ1-5
CDR3 DNA: TGTGCCAGCAGTTCTCTGACAGATACGCAGTATTTT; CDR3 protein: CASSSLTDTQYF; CDR3 length: 12; clone size: .; D gene: .; V gene: TRBV6-5; J gene: TRBJ2-3
CDR3 DNA: TGTGCCACCAGTTCCAAAGAAGCGGGGGTGGGCACCGGGGAGCTGTTTTTT; CDR3 protein: CATSSKEAGVGTGELFF; CDR3 length: 17; clone size: .; D gene: TRBD2; V gene: TRBV24-1; J gene: TRBJ2-2
CDR3 DNA: TGTGCCAGCAGTTTATCCGGGACTAGCGGGGTCAGGACCCAGTACTTC; CDR3 protein: CASSLSGTSGVRTQYF; CDR3 length: 16; clone size: .; D gene: TRBD2; V gene: TRBV28; J gene: TRBJ2-5
CDR3 DNA: TGTGCCAGCAGTCCACCGACAGCGCTGGGAACTGAAGCTTTCTTT; CDR3 protein: CASSPPTALGTEAFF; CDR3 length: 15; clone size: .; D gene: .; V gene: TRBV28; J gene: TRBJ1-1
CDR3 DNA: TGTGCCAGCAGTCTGAGCCCGGGAGGGGCCAAAAACATTCAGTACTTC; CDR3 protein: CASSLSPGGAKNIQYF; CDR3 length: 16; clone size: .; D gene: TRBD2; V gene: TRBV5-6; J gene: TRBJ2-4
CDR3 DNA: TGTGCCAGCAGCTCTAGCGGGGGGGCTTTGGAGACCCAGTACTTC; CDR3 protein: CASSSSGGALETQYF; CDR3 length: 15; clone size: .; D gene: TRBD2; V gene: TRBV2; J gene: TRBJ2-5
CDR3 DNA: TGTGCCAGCAGCCCTTCGGGGGGACCAAACACTGAAGCTTTCTTT; CDR3 protein: CASSPSGGPNTEAFF; CDR3 length: 15; clone size: .; D gene: .; V gene: TRBV7-3; J gene: TRBJ1-1
CDR3 DNA: TGTGCCAGCAGTGGCCGACTAGCGGGAGAGGACTTCGGGGAGCTGTTTTTT; CDR3 protein: CASSGRLAGEDFGELFF; CDR3 length: 17; clone size: .; D gene: TRBD2; V gene: TRBV6-1; J gene: TRBJ2-2
CDR3 DNA: TGCGCCAGCAGCTTGGAGGAGTTTCTCCAACAAGAGACCCAGTACTTC; CDR3 protein: CASSLEEFLQQETQYF; CDR3 length: 16; clone size: few; D gene: .; V gene: TRBV5-1; J gene: TRBJ2-5
CDR3 DNA: TGTGCTAGCAGCTTAGGCAGGGAAGGGACCGGGGAGCTGTTTTTT; CDR3 protein: CASSLGREGTGELFF; CDR3 length: 15; clone size: .; D gene: .; V gene: TRBV7-7; J gene: TRBJ2-2
CDR3 DNA: TGTGCCAGCAGCCTAGCGGGAGGGGAGACCCAGTACTTC; CDR3 protein: CASSLAGGETQYF; CDR3 length: 13; clone size: .; D gene: TRBD2; V gene: TRBV7-9; J gene: TRBJ2-5
CDR3 DNA: TGTGCCAGCATAGGGGTTTTGAACACTGAAGCTTTCTTT; CDR3 protein: CASIGVLNTEAFF; CDR3 length: 13; clone size: .; D gene: .; V gene: TRBV28; J gene: TRBJ1-1
CDR3 DNA: TGCGCCAGCAGTGAGTCGGCCGGGAACATTCAGTACTTC; CDR3 protein: CASSESAGNIQYF; CDR3 length: 13; clone size: .; D gene: .; V gene: TRBV10-1; J gene: TRBJ2-4
CDR3 DNA: TGTGCCAGCAGCTTGGTAGCGGGGGGAGTCGGTGCCGGGGAGCTGTTTTTT; CDR3 protein: CASSLVAGGVGAGELFF; CDR3 length: 17; clone size: .; D gene: TRBD2; V gene: TRBV5-5; J gene: TRBJ2-2
CDR3 DNA: TGTGCCAGCAGCATTACCCCCTTTGCGGGGGGATCGAATGAGCAGTTCTTC; CDR3 protein: CASSITPFAGGSNEQFF; CDR3 length: 17; clone size: .; D gene: TRBD2; V gene: TRBV9; J gene: TRBJ2-1
CDR3 DNA: TGTGCCAGCAGCGTAGCTTCGACAGTGACGAACACCGGGGAGCTGTTTTTT; CDR3 protein: CASSVASTVTNTGELFF; CDR3 length: 17; clone size: .; D gene: .; V gene: TRBV9; J gene: TRBJ2-2
CDR3 DNA: TGTGCCTGGAGTGTACTAGCGGGGGGGGAGCTGTTTTTT; CDR3 protein: CAWSVLAGGELFF; CDR3 length: 13; clone size: .; D gene: TRBD2; V gene: TRBV30; J gene: TRBJ2-2
CDR3 DNA: TGTGCCAGCAGTTCGGGACAGGTGAGGGGCTACACCTTC; CDR3 protein: CASSSGQVRGYTF; CDR3 length: 13; clone size: .; D gene: TRBD1; V gene: TRBV6-7; J gene: TRBJ1-2
CDR3 DNA: TGCAGTGCTAGTCGCGGGAGTAATCAGCCCCAGCATTTT; CDR3 protein: CSASRGSNQPQHF; CDR3 length: 13; clone size: .; D gene: .; V gene: TRBV20-1; J gene: TRBJ1-5
CDR3 DNA: TGTGCCAGCTCACCAGCCTCAGGGGGGAACCAGCCCCAGCATTTT; CDR3 protein: CASSPASGGNQPQHF; CDR3 length: 15; clone size: .; D gene: TRBD1; V gene: TRBV18; J gene: TRBJ1-5
CDR3 DNA: TGTGCCATCAGTCTTCAGCAGGGGGCAGTTTTTAATGAGCAGTTCTTC; CDR3 protein: CAISLQQGAVFNEQFF; CDR3 length: 16; clone size: .; D gene: TRBD1; V gene: TRBV10-3; J gene: TRBJ2-1
CDR3 DNA: TGTGCCAGCTCACCCTTCGATGCTTCGGACACTGAAGCTTTCTTT; CDR3 protein: CASSPFDASDTEAFF; CDR3 length: 15; clone size: .; D gene: .; V gene: TRBV18; J gene: TRBJ1-1
CDR3 DNA: TGTGCCAGCGACTCATCGAACACTGAAGCTTTCTTT; CDR3 protein: CASDSSNTEAFF; CDR3 length: 12; clone size: .; D gene: .; V gene: TRBV7-9; J gene: TRBJ1-1
CDR3 DNA: TGTGCCAGCAGCTTAGGACCTAGGAGGGGGCTTAACACTGAAGCTTTCTTT; CDR3 protein: CASSLGPRRGLNTEAFF; CDR3 length: 17; clone size: .; D gene: TRBD1; V gene: TRBV5-4; J gene: TRBJ1-1
CDR3 DNA: TGTGCCAGCAGTCAAGGACACCTCTATGGCTACACCTTC; CDR3 protein: CASSQGHLYGYTF; CDR3 length: 13; clone size: .; D gene: .; V gene: TRBV27; J gene: TRBJ1-2
CDR3 DNA: TGTGCCAGCAGCGGAGGGACTAGCGGGGGGGCTGGTACAGATACGCAGTATTTT; CDR3 protein: CASSGGTSGGAGTDTQYF; CDR3 length: 18; clone size: .; D gene: TRBD2; V gene: TRBV9; J gene: TRBJ2-3
CDR3 DNA: TGTGCCTGGAGTGTAACTAGCCGAACCGGGGAGCTGTTTTTT; CDR3 protein: CAWSVTSRTGELFF; CDR3 length: 14; clone size: .; D gene: .; V gene: TRBV30; J gene: TRBJ2-2